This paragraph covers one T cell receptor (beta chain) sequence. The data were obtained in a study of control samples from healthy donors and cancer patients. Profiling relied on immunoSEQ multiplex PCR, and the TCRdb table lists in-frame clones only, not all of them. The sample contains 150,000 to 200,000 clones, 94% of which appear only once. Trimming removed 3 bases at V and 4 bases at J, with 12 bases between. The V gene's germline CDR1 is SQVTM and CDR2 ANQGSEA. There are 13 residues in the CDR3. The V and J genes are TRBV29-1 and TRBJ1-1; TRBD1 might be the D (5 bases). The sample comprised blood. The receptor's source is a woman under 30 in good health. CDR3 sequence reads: CSVDLRGSTEAFF. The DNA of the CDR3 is TGCAGCGTTGATTTGCGGGGCAGCACTGAAGCTTTCTTT.